This paragraph reports one T cell receptor beta chain. V dropped 6 bases and J dropped 4; count of bases not matched to a gene: 11. The CDR3 is 15 amino acids. The germline CDR1 and CDR2 sequences are LNHDA and SQIVND (reference sequence). The entry originates in a study of control samples from healthy donors and cancer patients. Sequencing used immunoSEQ multiplex PCR; TCRdb keeps in-frame clones, though not all of them. This table holds around 130,000 clones, about 88% found once. J is TRBJ2-5 and V is TRBV19; TRBD1 agrees at 7 bases. The receptor was isolated from a man aged 50 or older in good health. The sample consisted of blood. This CDR3 is CASRRQGGLGETQYF. The DNA of the CDR3 is TGTGCCAGTAGGAGACAGGGTGGCTTAGGAGAGACCCAGTACTTC.